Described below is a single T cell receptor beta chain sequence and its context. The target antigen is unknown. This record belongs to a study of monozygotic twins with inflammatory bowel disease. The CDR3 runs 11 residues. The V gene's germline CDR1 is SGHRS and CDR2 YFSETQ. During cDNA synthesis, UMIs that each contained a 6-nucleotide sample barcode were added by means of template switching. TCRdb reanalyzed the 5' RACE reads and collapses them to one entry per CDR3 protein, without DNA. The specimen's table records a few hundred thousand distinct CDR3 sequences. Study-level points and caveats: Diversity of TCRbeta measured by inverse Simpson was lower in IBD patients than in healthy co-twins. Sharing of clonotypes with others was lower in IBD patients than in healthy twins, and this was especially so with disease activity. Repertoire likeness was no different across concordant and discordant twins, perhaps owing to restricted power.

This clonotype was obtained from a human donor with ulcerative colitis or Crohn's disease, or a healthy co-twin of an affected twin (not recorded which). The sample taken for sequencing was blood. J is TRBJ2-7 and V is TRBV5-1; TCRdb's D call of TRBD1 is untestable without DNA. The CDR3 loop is CASRQGGEQYF.